The following is a T cell receptor (beta chain) sequence with its context. The source of the sample is a study of blood T cell repertoires in COVID-19. Overall study: Samples of COVID-19 (acute and convalescent) were obtained from the United States, Italy and Spain. T cells, B-cell-depleted T cells, or PBMCs provided the cDNA or gDNA that served as material.

Generated by immunoSEQ multiplex PCR, the TCRdb table keeps only in-frame clones and is missing some. The data contain 200,000 to 250,000 clones, about 90% of them singletons. The TCR comes from a man between 25 and 39 years old with COVID-19, enrolled during active disease. Sample: peripheral blood.

CDR3 sequence reads: CASSYKGIRGNEQFF. For the CDR3, the DNA is TGTGCCAGCAGTTACAAGGGGATCAGGGGCAATGAGCAGTTCTTC. The chain employs TRBV6-5 and TRBJ2-1; D is perhaps TRBD1 (6 bases). The length of the CDR3 is 15 residues. The germline V and J ends were trimmed by 2 bases and 6 bases, with 14 bases remaining between them. The V gene's germline CDR1 is MNHEY and CDR2 SVGAGI.